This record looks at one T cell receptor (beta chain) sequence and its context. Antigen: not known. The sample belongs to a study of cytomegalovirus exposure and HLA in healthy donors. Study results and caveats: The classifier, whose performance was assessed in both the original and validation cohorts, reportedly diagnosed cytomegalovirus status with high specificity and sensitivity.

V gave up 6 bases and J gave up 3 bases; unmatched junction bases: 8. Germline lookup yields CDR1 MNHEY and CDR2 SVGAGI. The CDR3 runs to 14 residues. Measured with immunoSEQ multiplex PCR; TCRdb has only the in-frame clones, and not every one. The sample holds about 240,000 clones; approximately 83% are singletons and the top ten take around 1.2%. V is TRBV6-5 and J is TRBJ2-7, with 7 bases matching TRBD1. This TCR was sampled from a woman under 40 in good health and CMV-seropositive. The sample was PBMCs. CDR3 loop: CASRRTGQFYEQYF. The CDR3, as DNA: TGTGCCAGCAGGAGGACAGGCCAGTTCTACGAGCAGTACTTC.